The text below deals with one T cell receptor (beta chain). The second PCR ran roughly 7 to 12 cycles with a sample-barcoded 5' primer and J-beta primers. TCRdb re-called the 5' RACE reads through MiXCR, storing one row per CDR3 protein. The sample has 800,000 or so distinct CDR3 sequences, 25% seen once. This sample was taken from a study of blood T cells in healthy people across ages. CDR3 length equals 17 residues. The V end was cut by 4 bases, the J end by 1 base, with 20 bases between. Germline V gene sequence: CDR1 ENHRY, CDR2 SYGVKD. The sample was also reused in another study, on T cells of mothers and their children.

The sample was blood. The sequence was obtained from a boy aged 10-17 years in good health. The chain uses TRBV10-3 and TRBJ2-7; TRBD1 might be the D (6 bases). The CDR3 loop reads CAISGVFGVQGSYEQYF. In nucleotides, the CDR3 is TGTGCCATCAGTGGGGTCTTCGGGGTCCAGGGGTCCTACGAGCAGTACTTC.